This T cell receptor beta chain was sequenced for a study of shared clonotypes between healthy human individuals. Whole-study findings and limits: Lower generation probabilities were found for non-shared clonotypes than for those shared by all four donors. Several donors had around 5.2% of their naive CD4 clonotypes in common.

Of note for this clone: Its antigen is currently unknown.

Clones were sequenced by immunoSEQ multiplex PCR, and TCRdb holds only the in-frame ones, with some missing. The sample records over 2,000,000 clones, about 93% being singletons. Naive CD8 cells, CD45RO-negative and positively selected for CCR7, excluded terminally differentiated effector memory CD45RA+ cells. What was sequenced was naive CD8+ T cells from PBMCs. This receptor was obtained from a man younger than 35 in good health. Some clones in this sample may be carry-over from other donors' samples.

In DNA, the CDR3 is TGCGCCAGCAGCCCAGCCGGGACTGCCCCATACGAGCAGTACTTC. It is translated as CASSPAGTAPYEQYF. The chain carries TRBV5-1 and TRBJ2-7; weak D call: TRBD2 (6 bases). This CDR3 is 15 amino acids long. The germline V gene has CDR1 SGHRS and CDR2 YFSETQ. V was shortened by 4 bases and J by 4 bases, with 18 bases between the two germline ends.